This TCR beta chain derives from a study of blood T cell repertoires in COVID-19. Repertoires were generated with immunoSEQ multiplex PCR, while TCRdb's copy carries only in-frame clones and drops some. The table lists around 250,000 clones, approximately 82% of them singletons. Trimming left V 4 bases short and J 2 bases short, with 6 bases between. Per the germline V gene, CDR1 is SGHNT and CDR2 is YYREEE (reference sequence). The CDR3 covers 12 residues. Participants spanned ages about 18 to 100 years and resided in about 25 US areas. Recovery among Cohort 3 donors was established by two negative PCRs, clearance, or symptom resolution.

This sequence was found in a man between 35 and 55 years old who had recovered from COVID-19. The rearrangement joins TRBV5-4 to TRBJ2-5; no firm D call. Sequencing input: PBMCs or T cells enriched from blood (not recorded which). CDR3 sequence (DNA): TGTGCCAGCAGCACTTCGCAAGAGACCCAGTACTTC. Amino acid sequence: CASSTSQETQYF.